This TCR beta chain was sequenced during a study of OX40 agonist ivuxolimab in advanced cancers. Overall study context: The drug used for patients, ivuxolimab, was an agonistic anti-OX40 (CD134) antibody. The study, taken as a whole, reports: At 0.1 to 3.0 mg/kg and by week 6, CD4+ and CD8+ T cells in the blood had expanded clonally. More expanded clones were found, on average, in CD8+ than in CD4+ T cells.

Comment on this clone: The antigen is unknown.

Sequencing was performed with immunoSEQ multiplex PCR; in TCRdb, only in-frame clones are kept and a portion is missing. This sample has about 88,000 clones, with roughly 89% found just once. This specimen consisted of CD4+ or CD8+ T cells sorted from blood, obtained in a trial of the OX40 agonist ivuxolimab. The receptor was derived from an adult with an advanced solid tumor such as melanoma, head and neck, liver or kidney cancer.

Here the CDR3 reads CASSLASGGARVREQFF. The CDR3 DNA is TGTGCCAGCAGCTTAGCTAGCGGGGGGGCTCGGGTGCGGGAGCAGTTCTTC. The gene calls are TRBV7-8 and TRBJ2-1; TRBD2 aligns across 11 bases. CDR3 length equals 17 residues. Germline V gives CDR1 SGHVS, CDR2 FQNEAQ. Trimming cost V 0 bases and J 10 bases; bases outside gene matches: 11.